This T cell receptor (beta chain) was identified during a study of blood T cell repertoires in COVID-19. Across the study: Acute-phase and convalescent COVID-19 samples originated in the United States, Italy and Spain. PBMCs, B-cell-depleted T cells, or T cells were the source of the cDNA or gDNA that made up the material.

Original handling: Amplification with reference gene primers provided the estimates of nucleated cell counts. Only in-frame clones appear in the TCRdb table, and some are missing; sequencing was by immunoSEQ multiplex PCR. V and J calls and clone size are given by that table; D and trimming were obtained from the DNA. The sample holds some 150,000 clones, 84% seen once. With 0 bases clipped from V and 4 bases from J, the junction kept 9 bases outside the gene matches. CDR1 and CDR2 from the germline V gene are SGDLS and YYNGEE. This CDR3 is 18 amino acids long. The receptor's source is a human donor in a cohort sampled during active COVID-19. Sequencing was carried out using peripheral blood. The chain joins TRBV9 to TRBJ2-2; TRBD2 matches at 10 bases. In DNA, the CDR3 is TGTGCCAGCAGCGTAGGCTCTTTAGCGGGAGGAGGCACCGGGGAGCTGTTTTTT. Translated, it gives CASSVGSLAGGGTGELFF.